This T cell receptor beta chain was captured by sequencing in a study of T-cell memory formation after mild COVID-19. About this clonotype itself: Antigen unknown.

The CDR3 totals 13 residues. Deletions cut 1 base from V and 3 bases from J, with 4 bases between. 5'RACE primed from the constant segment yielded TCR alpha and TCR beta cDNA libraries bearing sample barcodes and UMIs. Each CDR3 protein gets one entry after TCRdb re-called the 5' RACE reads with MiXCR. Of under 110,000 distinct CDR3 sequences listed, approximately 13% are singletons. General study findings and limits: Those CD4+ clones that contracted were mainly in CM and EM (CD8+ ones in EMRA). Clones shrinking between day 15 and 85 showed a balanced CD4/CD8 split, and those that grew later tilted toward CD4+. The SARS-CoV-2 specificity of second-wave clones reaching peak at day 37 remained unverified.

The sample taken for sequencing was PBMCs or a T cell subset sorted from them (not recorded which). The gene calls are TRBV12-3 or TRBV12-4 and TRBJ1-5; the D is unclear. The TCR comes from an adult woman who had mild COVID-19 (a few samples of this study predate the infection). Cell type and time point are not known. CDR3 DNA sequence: TGTGCCAGCAGTTTAGATGTCAATCAGCCCCAGCATTTT. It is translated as CASSLDVNQPQHF.